The entry below describes one TCR beta chain. Ten or more counts support this clonotype. Its binding antigen is unknown. No much larger clone exists at a distance of one base, and base qualities are not known. The sample's treatment or condition label is to be understood as: live attenuated yellow fever vaccine strain. PBMCs were isolated from peripheral blood using a standard Ficoll-Paque protocol. Dynabeads CD4 and CD8 positive selection kits were used to isolate the CD4 and CD8 T-cell fractions. TriZol was used to extract RNA from bulk PBMCs, CD4 and CD8 fractions, and dextramer-positive and dextramer-negative fractions. CDR3 length: 14 amino acids, cysteine to phenylalanine. Only CDR3 DNA is held: 42 bases, read in frame from base 1. V loses 0 bases, J loses 10 bases, and the germline ends lie 13 bases apart. From a lookup of the germline V gene (reference sequence), CDR1 and CDR2 are LNHDA and SQIVND.

These data originate in a study of T cells after yellow fever vaccination (dated by TCRdb to between 2019 and 2020). General notes on the study: Libraries from fractions with low cell numbers were prepared with the SMART-Seq v4 Ultra Low Input RNA kit. To track T-cell clones before and after primary and booster YFV17D yellow fever vaccination, bulk TCR alpha and beta repertoires were sequenced longitudinally. Two healthy male donors, one aged 18 to 29 and one aged 30 to 40 years, made up the cohort. Blood samples were taken at several timepoints before and after primary and secondary immunization, and bulk PBMC replicates and cell subsets were isolated. General findings and caveats noted by the study authors: Computational filtering was needed because FACS-sorted repertoires could contain abundant contaminating clonotypes from the bulk population. Compared with the primary T-cell response, the secondary T-cell response was weaker but faster, peaking on day 5 rather than day 15. A small fraction of clonotypes appeared in both the CD4 and CD8 compartments, likely as a result of convergent recombination. The study included only two donors, which limits how far the findings can be generalized. After the booster, most clones that had expanded after primary vaccination were detected again (over 95% of CD4 and 88% of CD8), suggesting broad maintenance of memory.

TCR cDNA was made using 5'RACE template switching, a step that added a universal primer site and unique molecular identifiers. cDNA synthesis was primed from both the TCR alpha and TCR beta constant segments. Library amplification involved two PCR steps, and the second step added sample barcodes and sequencing adapters. Sequencing of libraries was done on Illumina HiSeq 2500 (2x100 bp) or NovaSeq (2x150 bp). In the authors' own workflow: Demultiplexing of reads and collapsing into UMI consensus sequences were performed with MIGEC, and V(D)J alignment was carried out with MiXCR. Vaccine-responding clonotypes were identified with edgeR using replicate PBMC samples, with FDR below 0.01 and a log2 fold change above 5 up to day 15 being required. Each bulk clonotype received a CD4 or CD8 identity based on whether the sequenced CD4 or CD8 repertoire contained that clonotype at higher abundance. TCRdb itself trimmed the public reads at Q25 with fastp, ran MiXCR and retained productive beta chains. When rows share a CDR3 protein, they turn into one entry using the most common DNA and genes. These V and J calls are TCRdb output, not the study's own analysis. The sample includes about 58,000 distinct CDR3 sequences, with approximately 7% observed a single time. The ten largest clones add up to around two fifths of the sample.

The sample consisted of CD8+ T cells sorted from PBMCs, taken on the day of the first yellow fever vaccination. The chain was built from TRBV19 and TRBJ2-1; there is no confident call for the D gene. The receptor's source is a man aged 18 to 30 who received the YFV17D yellow fever vaccine. The nucleotides read TGTGCCAGTAGTATAGATATGGGGTTACGGGAGCAGTTCTTC. This yields the protein CASSIDMGLREQFF.